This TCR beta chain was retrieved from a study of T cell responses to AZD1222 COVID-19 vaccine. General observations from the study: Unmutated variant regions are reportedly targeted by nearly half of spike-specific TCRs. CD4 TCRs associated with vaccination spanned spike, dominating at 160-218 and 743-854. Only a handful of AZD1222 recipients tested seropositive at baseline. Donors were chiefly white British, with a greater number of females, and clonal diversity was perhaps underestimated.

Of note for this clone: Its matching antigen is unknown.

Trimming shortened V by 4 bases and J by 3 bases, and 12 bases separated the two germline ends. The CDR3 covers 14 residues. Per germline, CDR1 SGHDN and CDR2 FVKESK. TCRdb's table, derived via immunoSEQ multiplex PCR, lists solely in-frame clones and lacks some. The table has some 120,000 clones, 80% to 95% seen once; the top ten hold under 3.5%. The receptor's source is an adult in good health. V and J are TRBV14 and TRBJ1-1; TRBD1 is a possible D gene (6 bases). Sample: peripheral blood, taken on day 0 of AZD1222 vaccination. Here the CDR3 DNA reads TGTGCCAGCAGCCGGGTTGGGGGGCACACTGAAGCTTTCTTT. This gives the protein CASSRVGGHTEAFF.